This record concerns one T cell receptor beta chain sequence. In the authors' methods: From reference gene primer amplification, estimates of nucleated cell counts were derived. The protocol was immunoSEQ multiplex PCR, while the TCRdb copy is restricted to in-frame clones and leaves out a portion. V and J calls plus clone size are reproduced from that table; the DNA served to infer D and trimming. Of a few hundred thousand clones in the sample, approximately 77% were seen once. The sample originates from a study of blood T cell repertoires in COVID-19. On the study more broadly: Researchers got acute and convalescent COVID-19 samples from the United States, Italy and Spain. PBMCs, B-cell-depleted T cells, or T cells provided the cDNA or gDNA that made up the material.

Sequenced: peripheral blood. This receptor was taken from a young woman with acute or convalescent COVID-19.

The DNA for the CDR3 is TGTGCCAGCAGTTCGGGACAGAGGATAGCCTACGAGCAGTACTTC. Amino acids: CASSSGQRIAYEQYF. The chain joins TRBV27 to TRBJ2-7; 7 positions match TRBD1. The CDR3 is made up of 15 amino acids. The germline V gene encodes CDR1 MNHEY and CDR2 SMNVEV (reference sequence). Trimming removed 4 bases from V and 2 bases from J; junction bases left unmatched: 8.